The clone carrying this T cell receptor (beta chain) was detected only once. Its antigen is unidentified. This CDR3 comprises 15 residues. CDR1 and CDR2 (germline): SGDLS, YYNGEE. V was clipped by 3 bases and J by 3 bases; unmatched bases: 6. The PCR was carried out with 60 Vbeta primers and 13 Jbeta primers. Produced via immunoSEQ multiplex PCR; TCRdb's table is partial and in-frame only. The data hold around 260,000 clones, with 80% observed a single time. The entry originates in a study of cytomegalovirus exposure and HLA in healthy donors. Findings of the study overall: Most of the TCR beta V segments (in an earlier analysis) were productive either about 87% or about 30% of the time. Some TCR beta chains (about 170 of them) were listed as cytomegalovirus-associated. Several of the most significant clusters appeared linked to common viral pathogens, based on a later analysis.

The receptor's source is a girl under 10 years old in good health and CMV-seronegative. The sequencing input was PBMCs. The chain uses TRBV9 and TRBJ2-3; 8 bases align to TRBD2. CDR3 residues: CASSASGGGTDTQYF. The CDR3 DNA is TGTGCCAGCAGCGCCAGCGGGGGTGGGACAGATACGCAGTATTTT.